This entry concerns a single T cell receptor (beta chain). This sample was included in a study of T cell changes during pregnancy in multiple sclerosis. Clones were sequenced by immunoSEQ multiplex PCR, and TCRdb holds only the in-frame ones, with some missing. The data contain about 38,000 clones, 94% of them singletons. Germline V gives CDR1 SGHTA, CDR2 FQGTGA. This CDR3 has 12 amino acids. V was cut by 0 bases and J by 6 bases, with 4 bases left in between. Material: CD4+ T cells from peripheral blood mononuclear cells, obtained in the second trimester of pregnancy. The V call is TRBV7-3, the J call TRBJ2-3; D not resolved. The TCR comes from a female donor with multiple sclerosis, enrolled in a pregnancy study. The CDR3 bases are TGTGCCAGCAGCTTAACCGGGGATACGCAGTATTTT. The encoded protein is CASSLTGDTQYF.